These T cell receptor beta chains were read from a single sample in a study of T cells in severe cutaneous drug reactions. Reprocessing the multiplex PCR reads, TCRdb reports a single entry for every CDR3 protein and omits DNA. This sample's table has some 5,700 distinct CDR3 sequences. The sample taken for sequencing was PBMCs. These receptors came from a human donor with a severe cutaneous adverse drug reaction. The CDR3 runs from the conserved cysteine through the conserved F or W. Where a row states a size, it is once, few, many or the class of an expanded clone; other rows omit it.

J gene: TRBJ2-2
V gene: TRBV2
clone size: medium-sized
CDR3 protein: CASYTGAGELFF

J gene: TRBJ1-1
V gene: TRBV20-1
clone size: .
CDR3 protein: CSARKGGPNTEAFF

J gene: TRBJ2-7
V gene: TRBV6-1
clone size: medium-sized
CDR3 protein: CASSEWMLVRTENSSYEQYF

J gene: TRBJ2-1
V gene: TRBV19
clone size: .
CDR3 protein: CASSSYLAGEIEQFF

J gene: TRBJ2-7
V gene: TRBV27
clone size: medium-sized
CDR3 protein: CASSFLQVGEQYF

J gene: TRBJ2-3
V gene: TRBV19
clone size: .
CDR3 protein: CASSIRLAGEEDTQYF

J gene: TRBJ2-7
V gene: TRBV4-2
clone size: medium-sized
CDR3 protein: CASSQDQSDSYEQYF

J gene: TRBJ2-1
V gene: TRBV20-1
clone size: .
CDR3 protein: CSARGLAGKFKLVDYNEQFF

J gene: TRBJ1-5
V gene: TRBV6-1
clone size: medium-sized
CDR3 protein: CASRQGYGQPQHF

J gene: TRBJ1-3
V gene: TRBV10-3
clone size: .
CDR3 protein: CAISEGNTIYF

J gene: TRBJ2-1
V gene: TRBV24-1
clone size: medium-sized
CDR3 protein: CATSGPGLAGEESYNEQFF

J gene: TRBJ1-1
V gene: TRBV20-1
clone size: .
CDR3 protein: CSARDYGGLMNTEAFF

J gene: TRBJ1-1
V gene: TRBV28
clone size: medium-sized
CDR3 protein: CASSSGPIGGGNTEAFF

J gene: TRBJ2-7
V gene: TRBV3-1
clone size: .
CDR3 protein: CASSQESSRELYEQYF

J gene: TRBJ1-3
V gene: TRBV20-1
clone size: .
CDR3 protein: CSARGPMAGNTIYF

J gene: TRBJ1-1
V gene: TRBV5-4
clone size: .
CDR3 protein: CASSFIEGTNTEAFF

J gene: TRBJ2-3
V gene: TRBV12-3/TRBV12-4
clone size: medium-sized
CDR3 protein: CASSLLDSSTDTQYF

J gene: TRBJ1-5
V gene: TRBV12-3/TRBV12-4
clone size: .
CDR3 protein: CASSLGQNQPQHF

J gene: TRBJ2-3
V gene: TRBV11-2
clone size: .
CDR3 protein: CASSEVGHRDTQYF

J gene: TRBJ1-6
V gene: TRBV6-1
clone size: medium-sized
CDR3 protein: CASSYIPGTGFGNSPLHF

J gene: TRBJ2-1
V gene: TRBV12-3/TRBV12-4
clone size: .
CDR3 protein: CASSFVTSGYYNEQFF

J gene: TRBJ2-7
V gene: TRBV28
clone size: medium-sized
CDR3 protein: CASSQTGISYEQYF